These 3 T cell receptor beta chains originate from one sample sequenced in a study of shared clonotypes between healthy human individuals. Produced via immunoSEQ multiplex PCR; TCRdb's table is partial and in-frame only. The sample lists approximately 2.5 million clones, approximately 92% occurring once. The sequenced material came from naive CD4+ T cells sorted from blood. Specified subset: CD45RA+ positively selected. The receptors shown here come from a man younger than 30 in good health.

The rearrangement links TRBV2 to TRBJ2-3, with D hard to call. CDR3 length: 13 residues. Trimming shortened V by 6 bases and J by 6 bases, and 13 bases separated the two germline ends. Germline V gene sequence: CDR1 SNHLY, CDR2 FYNNEI. The chain's CDR3 is CASRALRVDTQYF. Here the CDR3 DNA reads TGTGCCAGCAGGGCCCTCCGTGTGGATACGCAGTATTTT.

The chain joins TRBV6-5 to TRBJ2-3; D is unclear. The V and J ends lost 8 bases and 2 bases respectively, with 11 bases between them. CDR1 and CDR2 from the germline V gene are MNHEY and SVGAGI. The CDR3 runs 13 residues. This CDR3 reads CASGRSYTDTQYF. The CDR3 coding sequence is TGTGCCAGCGGGCGGTCTTACACAGATACGCAGTATTTT.

The chain employs TRBV5-1 and TRBJ2-7; D is perhaps TRBD2 (6 bases). Trimming removed 7 bases at V and 2 bases at J, with 10 bases between. Germline values: CDR1 SGHRS, CDR2 YFSETQ. This CDR3 comprises 12 residues. CDR3 in amino acids: CASSGETYEQYF. CDR3 coding DNA: TGCGCCAGCTCGGGGGAGACCTACGAGCAGTACTTC.